Included here is one T cell receptor (beta chain) sequence, with context. The data belong to a study of tissue T cells after allogeneic stem cell transplantation. Profiled with immunoSEQ multiplex PCR; TCRdb holds only in-frame clones, not every one. The table includes approximately 45,000 clones, approximately 92% detected once. The ends were cut back, 3 bases at V and 12 bases at J, with 15 bases in the middle. There are 12 residues in the CDR3. Germline CDR1 is GTSNPN and CDR2 is SVGIG (reference sequence). The clonotype comes from a woman aged 40 to 75 who later had graft-versus-host disease after an allogeneic stem cell transplant. The rearrangement joins TRBV30 to TRBJ2-4; D is uncertain. Sequenced material: blood, taken before transplantation. The CDR3 here is CAWSGSGRRQYF. CDR3 nucleotide sequence: TGTGCCTGGAGCGGATCCGGGCGCCGTCAGTACTTC.